These 13 T cell receptor beta chains were all obtained from the same sample, sequenced in a study of T-cell memory formation after mild COVID-19. TCRdb used MiXCR to reprocess the 5' RACE reads, holding one entry per CDR3 protein. Counted here are 200,000 to 300,000 distinct CDR3 sequences, about a sixth occurring once; the ten biggest clones make up 22%. Source material: PBMCs or a T cell subset sorted from them (not recorded which). These receptor sequences come from a man younger than 35 who had mild COVID-19 (a few samples of this study predate the infection). Cell type and time point are not known.

This clonotype has more than one count but fewer than ten. V gene TRBV20-1 combines with J gene TRBJ2-7, with D maybe TRBD2 (6 bases). Trimming took 8 bases from V and 6 from J, leaving 20 bases between them. Germline CDR1 DFQATT, CDR2 SNEGSKA (reference sequence). The CDR3 consists of 13 residues. In DNA, the CDR3 is TGCAGTTCGGTAAGGGACGGAGGGAGCGAGCAGTACTTC. Residues: CSSVRDGGSEQYF.

This clonotype has a handful of counts. The chain has TRBV6-5 and TRBJ1-2, with D hard to call. Germline V lookup: CDR1 MNHEY, CDR2 SVGAGI. V lost 0 bases and J 3 bases, leaving 14 bases between the germline ends. This CDR3 comprises 16 residues. CDR3 DNA sequence: TGTGCCAGCAGTTACTCGAGTCACCCGAAGGACTATGGCTACACCTTC. This sequence encodes CASSYSSHPKDYGYTF.

The chain carries TRBV28 and TRBJ2-7; TRBD1 or TRBD2 may be the D gene (5 bases each). The CDR3 spans 14 residues. CDR1 and CDR2 (germline): MDHEN, SYDVKM. Trimming removed 3 bases at V and 4 bases at J, with 13 bases between. The CDR3 DNA is TGTGCCAGCAGTTTGTTTGGGGGTGGTTACGAGCAGTACGTC. It is translated as CASSLFGGGYEQYV.

This clonotype has at least ten counts. The gene calls are TRBV6-5 and TRBJ2-3; TRBD1 matches at 10 bases. The germline V gene has CDR1 MNHEY and CDR2 SVGAGI. The CDR3 contains 17 residues. Trimming at V came to 5 bases and at J to 4 bases, leaving 12 bases not matched to a gene. CDR3: CASSPQLTGGSPDTQYF. The CDR3 DNA reads as TGTGCCAGCAGTCCCCAGTTGACAGGGGGCAGTCCAGATACGCAGTATTTT.

The chain joins TRBV19 to TRBJ2-2, with D perhaps matching TRBD2 (7 bases). Deletions cut 8 bases from V and 5 bases from J, with 18 bases between. The CDR3 sequence is 15 residues long. Germline V gene lookup returns CDR1 LNHDA and CDR2 SQIVND (reference sequence). The CDR3 nucleotides read TGTGCCAGTGCCTTCGGGGGGCGGTGGACCGGGGAGCTGTTTTTT. This encodes CASAFGGRWTGELFF.

This clonotype has only a few counts. V gene TRBV11-2 combines with J gene TRBJ1-4; D remains unclear. The CDR3 totals 17 residues. The V gene lost 4 bases and the J gene lost 0 bases, with 15 bases spanning the gap. CDR1 and CDR2 (germline): SGHAT, FQNNGV. CDR3 sequence reads: CASSSYWNPATNEKLFF. The CDR3 DNA sequence: TGTGCCAGCAGCTCTTATTGGAACCCGGCAACTAATGAAAAACTGTTTTTT. Combining the CDR3 with reference TRBV11-2 and TRBJ1-4 gives the whole variable domain EAGVAQSPRYKIIEKRQSVAFWCNPISGHATLYWYQQILGQGPKLLIQFQNNGVVDDSQLPKDRFSAERLKGVDSTLKIQPAKLEDSAVYLCASSSYWNPATNEKLFFGSGTQLSVL.

A few counts support this clonotype. V gene TRBV28 combines with J gene TRBJ2-3; the match to TRBD2 covers 7 bases. V lost 10 bases and J lost 2; bases outside the gene matches: 6. The CDR3 runs 13 residues. The V gene's germline CDR1 is MDHEN and CDR2 SYDVKM. This CDR3 is CATPSGYTDTQYF. The CDR3 DNA follows: TGTGCCACCCCTAGCGGTTACACAGATACGCAGTATTTT.

This clonotype was observed a few times. The chain carries TRBV7-8 and TRBJ2-2; D possibly matches TRBD1 or TRBD2 (5 bases each). The ends were cut back, 8 bases at V and 8 bases at J, with 6 bases in the middle. The CDR3 sequence is 10 residues long. Germline CDR1 reads SGHVS; CDR2 reads FQNEAQ. CDR3 sequence reads: CASWGGELFF. The CDR3, as DNA: TGTGCCAGCTGGGGGGGGGAGCTGTTTTTT.

J is TRBJ2-5 and V is TRBV6-5, with 7 bases matching TRBD2. The CDR3 sequence is 13 residues long. Germline CDR1 and CDR2: MNHEY and SVGAGI. J was trimmed by 3 bases and V by 2 bases; bases with no gene match: 0. CDR3 loop: CASSYRGEETQYF. CDR3 sequence (DNA): TGTGCCAGCAGTTACCGGGGGGAAGAGACCCAGTACTTC.

The chain joins TRBV4-3 to TRBJ2-5; the D gene is possibly TRBD2 (5 bases). With 0 bases removed from V and 2 bases from J, the gap between germline ends came to 13 bases. This CDR3 is 16 amino acids long. Germline assignment: CDR1 LGHNA and CDR2 YSLEER. The CDR3 DNA follows: TGCGCCAGCAGCCAAGATTTTGGACTGGGACAAGAGACCCAGTACTTC. It codes for CASSQDFGLGQETQYF.

The chain uses TRBV3-2 and TRBJ2-2; the D segment call TRBD2 is taken from the table without a DNA check. TRBV3-2 is annotated as a pseudogene. The CDR3 totals 16 residues. The CDR3 bases are TGTGCCAGCAGCCAAGGGACTAGCGACTACACCGGGGAGCTGTTTTTT. This gives the protein CASSQGTSDYTGELFF.

This clonotype was counted many times. The V and J genes are TRBV7-2 and TRBJ2-3, with D possibly matching TRBD2 (5 bases). The CDR3 totals 15 residues. Germline CDR1 is SGHTA and CDR2 is FQGNSA. V lost 6 bases, J lost 0 bases, and 13 bases lay in between. CDR3 in amino acids: CASSFRGGSTDTQYF. CDR3 DNA sequence: TGTGCCAGCAGTTTTCGAGGCGGGAGCACAGATACGCAGTATTTT.

This clonotype was found a few times. The genes are TRBV11-2 and TRBJ2-7; D is unclear. CDR1 and CDR2 from the germline V gene are SGHAT and FQNNGV. V lost 4 bases and J 2 bases, leaving 12 bases between the germline ends. This CDR3 comprises 14 residues. The CDR3 sequence: CASSSVDWAYEQYF. Written as DNA, the CDR3 is TGTGCCAGCAGCTCGGTGGATTGGGCCTACGAGCAGTACTTC.